This T cell receptor (beta chain) was obtained from a study of shared clonotypes between healthy human individuals. The authors loaded roughly 200 ng DNA, tens of thousands of T cell genomes, into sorted-subset replicate PCRs. The assay was immunoSEQ multiplex PCR, and TCRdb's table has in-frame clones only and misses some. The repertoire holds a few million clones, with roughly nine tenths as singletons. The V gene's germline CDR1 is SGHRS and CDR2 YFSETQ. V lost 5 bases to trimming and J lost 0 bases; unmatched junction nucleotides: 8. The CDR3 has 15 amino acids. Study results and caveats: Sharing across four donors was highest in naive CD4 (around 5%) and lowest in memory CD8 (0.4%).

About this clone: Its target is not known.

The chain combines TRBV5-1 with TRBJ2-7, with 7 bases fitting TRBD1. This sequence was found in a man between 18 and 35 years old in good health. Sequenced material: naive CD4+ T cells sorted from blood. Subset in this sample: CD45RA+ positively selected. The CDR3 here is CASRSPGTASYEQYF. DNA for the CDR3: TGCGCCAGCAGATCCCCCGGGACAGCCTCCTACGAGCAGTACTTC.